This T cell receptor beta chain was recovered during a study of shared clonotypes between healthy human individuals. V was cut by 0 bases and J by 6 bases, with 16 bases left in between. Germline CDR1 and CDR2: LGHNA and YNFKEQ. The CDR3 has 16 amino acids. At least ten counts were recorded for this clone. PCR replicates from unsorted PBMC used about 300 ng DNA, and this amount was 32,000 or so T cell genomes. What was sequenced on ten immunoSEQ deep assay plates was unsorted PBMC DNA. TCRdb's copy holds only in-frame clones and misses some; the assay was immunoSEQ multiplex PCR. The data show roughly 500,000 clones, 70% to 80% seen once.

The TCR comes from a woman between 35 and 50 years old in good health. Some clones in this sample may be carry-over from other donors' samples. The sample consisted of PBMCs. The V gene is TRBV4-2, the J gene TRBJ2-3, with D possibly TRBD2 on 6 matching bases. CDR3 amino acids: CASSQDLLAPLDTQYF. The CDR3 region has the DNA TGTGCCAGCAGCCAAGATCTCCTAGCGCCGTTGGATACGCAGTATTTT.